The entry below describes one T cell receptor (beta chain). V shed 5 bases and J shed 8 bases, with 16 bases lying between them. CDR3 size: 15 residues. Per germline, CDR1 MNHEY and CDR2 SVGEGT. The data stem from a study of control samples from healthy donors and cancer patients. Sequencing used immunoSEQ multiplex PCR; TCRdb keeps in-frame clones, though not all of them. The table includes 250,000 to 300,000 clones, over 75% detected once. The chain links TRBV6-2 or TRBV6-3 to TRBJ1-6; possibly TRBD1 for D (5 bases). Input material: PBMCs. The source of this sequence is a woman aged 60 to 75 with lung cancer. The CDR3 DNA follows: TGTGCCAGCAGTCCCACAGGCCCCCCGGATTCACCCCTCCACTTT. It specifies CASSPTGPPDSPLHF.